This is a list of T cell receptor beta chains from one sample in a study of T-cell reconstitution after alpha-beta-depleted transplantation in children. TCRdb fed the PCR reads into MiXCR, producing one record per CDR3 protein. The sample consists of hundreds of thousands of distinct CDR3 sequences, approximately 16% of them appearing once. Sequenced material: PBMCs from the stem cell graft donor, taken from the stem cell graft. The source of these receptors is a human donor who donated a stem cell graft to a child with acute myeloid leukemia. The CDR3 runs from the conserved cysteine through the conserved F or W. D genes are given only for firm matches. The size field is filled for only some rows; it gives once, few, many or a size class.

d_call j_call v_call clone_size cdr3_nt cdr3_aa
TRBD1 TRBJ2-1 TRBV12-3/TRBV12-4 NA TGTGCCAGCAGGGGCGGCGACAGGGCTAAAAATGAGCAGTTCTTC CASRGGDRAKNEQFF
NA TRBJ2-3 TRBV15 NA TGTGCCACCAGCAGAGTCCCCTTAGACAGAACCACCTTTGATACGCAGTATTTT CATSRVPLDRTTFDTQYF
NA TRBJ1-3 TRBV30 NA TGTGCCTGGAGTGGAACACCCGGAAACACCATATATTTT CAWSGTPGNTIYF
NA TRBJ2-7 TRBV7-2 many TGTGCCAGCAGCCTCCTCCACTGGATCTCCTACGAGCAGTACTTC CASSLLHWISYEQYF
TRBD1 TRBJ1-5 TRBV20-1 few TGCAGTGCTAGACCATGGGGGACAGGGACTCAGCCCCAGCATTTT CSARPWGTGTQPQHF
TRBD2 TRBJ2-3 TRBV6-5 NA TGTGCCAGCAGTTACCAAAGCGGGGGGGCAGATACGCAGTATTTT CASSYQSGGADTQYF
NA TRBJ1-1 TRBV5-5 many TGTGCCAGCAGCCGCGGACAGAATTCGAACACTGAAGCTTTCTTT CASSRGQNSNTEAFF
NA TRBJ2-7 TRBV20-1 NA TGCAGTGCGGTCCGGGACGGGGGAAGCTCCTACGAGCAGTACTTC CSAVRDGGSSYEQYF
NA TRBJ2-7 TRBV5-1 NA TGCGCCAGCAGCTTGGGGGGTCTCGGGGCCGCCTACGAGCAGTACTTC CASSLGGLGAAYEQYF
NA TRBJ2-3 TRBV5-1 few TGCGCCAGCAGCTTGGCGTACATCACAGATACGCAGTATTTT CASSLAYITDTQYF
TRBD2 TRBJ2-4 TRBV20-1 many TGCAGTGCACCCGGACTAGTCAGCCAAAACATTCAGTACTTC CSAPGLVSQNIQYF
NA TRBJ2-1 TRBV5-1 NA TGCGCCAGCAGCAACGAGAATGAGCAGTTCTTC CASSNENEQFF
NA TRBJ1-1 TRBV11-2 NA TGTGCCAGCAGCTTAGTTCGGGGTTCTTGGCTCCTGAACACTGAAGCTTTCTTT CASSLVRGSWLLNTEAFF
NA TRBJ1-1 TRBV3-1 NA TGTGCCAGCAGCCAAGAATCGACAGGTTGGGGCGATGAAGCTTTCTTT CASSQESTGWGDEAFF